The text below deals with one T cell receptor beta chain. TCRdb's copy holds only in-frame clones and misses some; the assay was immunoSEQ multiplex PCR. The table lists roughly 1,500,000 clones, 95% to 99% of them singletons. The entry originates in a study of shared clonotypes between healthy human individuals. The wider study: Used for every donor were three CD4 naive, three CD4 memory, two CD8 naive and one CD8 memory plate.

Donors were healthy HIV-negative adults without recently reported acute infections or vaccinations. Germline V gene data show CDR1 as SGHRS and CDR2 as YFSETQ. The CDR3 is 16 residues long. With 5 bases removed from V and 2 bases from J, the gap between germline ends came to 14 bases. Material for sequencing was naive CD4+ T cells sorted from blood. As for subset: CD45RA+ positively selected. The origin of this receptor is a man younger than 40 in good health. The V call is TRBV5-1, the J call TRBJ2-6; D possibly corresponds to TRBD1 (5 bases). The CDR3 region has the DNA TGCGCCAGCAGGCCGGCAGGGAAGGCTGGGGCCAACGTCCTGACTTTC. It specifies CASRPAGKAGANVLTF.